These 14 T cell receptor beta chains were sequenced from one sample in a study of T cells after yellow fever vaccination. TCRdb re-analysed the 5' RACE reads in MiXCR, keeping a single row per CDR3 protein. The table lists 300,000 to 350,000 distinct CDR3 sequences, 4% of them singletons. Here the sequenced sample was PBMCs, taken 5 days after the yellow fever booster vaccination. Receptors were obtained from a man in his late teens or twenties who received the YFV17D yellow fever vaccine.

There are many counts of this clonotype. V usage is TRBV12-3 or TRBV12-4 and J usage is TRBJ1-6; the D is unclear. V was shortened by 5 bases and J by 11 bases, with 10 bases between the two germline ends. The CDR3 loop spans 12 amino acids. The CDR3: CASSPPFTPLHF. In DNA form, the CDR3 reads TGTGCCAGCAGTCCCCCTTTTACACCCCTCCACTTT.

This clonotype has ten or more counts. The J gene is TRBJ2-5, the V gene TRBV5-1, with 7 bases that match TRBD1. The CDR3 spans 15 residues. From germline, CDR1 is SGHRS and CDR2 YFSETQ. V lost 1 base to trimming and J lost 1 base; unmatched junction nucleotides: 4. This chain's CDR3 is CASSLRTGVQETQYF. In nucleotides, the CDR3 is TGCGCCAGCAGCTTGAGGACAGGCGTCCAAGAGACCCAGTACTTC.

In its sample, this clonotype was seen a few times. The chain is built from TRBV6-5 and TRBJ2-5; 11 positions match TRBD2. The CDR3 runs 14 residues. Germline V gives CDR1 MNHEY, CDR2 SVGAGI. V trimming: 6 bases; J trimming: 5 bases; junction bases outside the gene matches: 5. The CDR3 loop reads CASRPSGGWETQYF. CDR3 DNA sequence: TGTGCCAGCAGACCTAGCGGGGGGTGGGAGACCCAGTACTTC.

This clonotype was counted between two and nine times. V and J are TRBV3-1 and TRBJ2-5; 8 bases are a match to TRBD2. Germline V gene lookup returns CDR1 LGHDT and CDR2 YNNKEL (reference sequence). With 8 bases clipped from V and 1 base from J, the junction kept 12 bases outside the gene matches. CDR3 size: 16 residues. Here the CDR3 DNA reads TGTGCCAGCGCCCCCGGTGGCGGGGGGTCCCAAGAGACCCAGTACTTC. It yields the protein CASAPGGGGSQETQYF.

At least ten counts were recorded for this clonotype. V usage is TRBV12-3 or TRBV12-4 and J usage is TRBJ2-1; 8 nucleotides agree with TRBD2. The ends lost 6 bases at V and 6 bases at J; junction bases unmatched: 7. This CDR3 has 14 residues. CDR3 in DNA: TGTGCCAGCAGGACGGGGGGGCCCCTCAATGAGCAGTTCTTC. Translated, it gives CASRTGGPLNEQFF.

This clonotype was seen repeatedly, ten times or more. This sequence joins TRBV12-3 or TRBV12-4 and TRBJ2-3; either TRBD1 or TRBD2 may supply D (5 bases each). The CDR3 covers 14 residues. V gave up 7 bases and J gave up 1 base, with 12 bases separating them. CDR3 amino acids: CASMRVGGTDTQYF. In nucleotides, the CDR3 is TGTGCCAGCATGAGGGTGGGGGGCACAGATACGCAGTATTTT.

There are many counts of this clonotype. The rearrangement joins TRBV11-2 to TRBJ2-5; TRBD2 agrees at 8 bases. V dropped 2 bases and J dropped 4; count of bases not matched to a gene: 6. The germline gives CDR1 SGHAT, CDR2 FQNNGV. CDR3 length: 15 amino acids. CDR3 residues: CASSLPWTSRETQYF. In nucleotides, the CDR3 is TGTGCCAGCAGCTTACCCTGGACTAGCAGAGAGACCCAGTACTTC. The full variable domain, with the rest looked up from reference TRBV11-2 and TRBJ2-5, is EAGVAQSPRYKIIEKRQSVAFWCNPISGHATLYWYQQILGQGPKLLIQFQNNGVVDDSQLPKDRFSAERLKGVDSTLKIQPAKLEDSAVYLCASSLPWTSRETQYFGPGTRLLVL.

This clonotype has ten or more counts. V gene TRBV19 combines with J gene TRBJ2-1; D gene uncertain. The CDR3 extends over 13 amino acids. CDR1 LNHDA and CDR2 SQIVND come from the germline V gene (reference sequence). V lost 5 bases and J 9 bases, leaving 14 bases between the germline ends. The CDR3, as DNA: TGTGCCAGTAGTGCACAGAAAGCAACTGAGCAGTTCTTC. Its translation is CASSAQKATEQFF.

This clonotype has at least ten counts. This chain connects TRBV7-2 to TRBJ2-2; a weak D match, TRBD2 (7 bases). In germline, CDR1 is SGHTA, CDR2 FQGNSA. The V and J ends lost 1 base and 5 bases respectively, with 14 bases between them. The CDR3 has 16 amino acids. The chain's CDR3 is CASSLDGGANTGELFF. In DNA form, the CDR3 reads TGTGCCAGCAGCTTAGATGGGGGGGCTAATACCGGGGAGCTGTTTTTT.

This clonotype has just a few counts. The gene calls are TRBV7-2 and TRBJ2-2, with 9 bases that match TRBD2. The CDR3 covers 15 residues. V shed 1 base, J shed 6 bases, and the junction held 3 bases outside the gene matches. Germline V gives CDR1 SGHTA, CDR2 FQGNSA. The chain's CDR3 is CASSLVSGGPGELFF. CDR3 coding DNA: TGTGCCAGCAGCTTAGTTAGCGGGGGCCCCGGGGAGCTGTTTTTT.

This clonotype has just a few counts. This chain joins TRBV5-4 and TRBJ1-2, with 12 bases aligning to TRBD1. Trimming cost V 5 bases and J 8 bases; bases outside gene matches: 7. The germline V gene encodes CDR1 SGHNT and CDR2 YYREEE (reference sequence). The CDR3 extends over 14 amino acids. CDR3 in DNA: TGTGCCAGCAGACCAGGGACAGGGGGCTTCGGCTACACCTTC. Amino acids: CASRPGTGGFGYTF.

This clonotype was recorded at least ten times. The V gene is TRBV29-1, the J gene TRBJ1-1, with 7 bases fitting TRBD1. Germline V gene sequence: CDR1 SQVTM, CDR2 ANQGSEA. The J segment lost 4 bases and the V segment lost 3 bases, leaving 5 bases of the junction unmatched. The CDR3 length is 13 residues. CDR3 in DNA: TGCAGCGTTGATGGCCAGGGGGGCACTGAAGCTTTCTTT. Its protein is CSVDGQGGTEAFF.

Of note for this clonotype: Sequence at one end of the junction differs from germline and may be a read error. This rearrangement joins TRBV5-1 to TRBJ2-3, with TRBD1 matching 7 bases. The germline V gene has CDR1 SGHRS and CDR2 YFSETQ. The CDR3 runs to 17 residues. The CDR3 protein is CASSFSFGTESTDAQYF. DNA for the CDR3: TGCGCCAGCAGCTTCTCCTTCGGGACAGAGAGCACAGATGCGCAGTATTTT.

This clonotype was found a few times. The chain carries TRBV10-3 and TRBJ1-5; the match to TRBD1 covers 10 bases. The J segment lost 7 bases and the V segment lost 6 bases, leaving 3 bases of the junction unmatched. The germline V gene encodes CDR1 ENHRY and CDR2 SYGVKD. This CDR3 spans 13 amino acids. This CDR3 is CAISGTGVQPQHF. The CDR3 DNA sequence: TGTGCCATCAGCGGGACAGGGGTCCAGCCCCAGCATTTT.